This TCR beta chain was identified in a study of shared clonotypes between healthy human individuals. Study-level background: The study drew on a couple of women and a few men aged 18 to 49 as donors.

The input for sorted-subset replicate PCRs was around 0.2 ug DNA, about 30,000 T cell genomes. The table came from immunoSEQ multiplex PCR; TCRdb's copy has only in-frame clones and leaves some out. The sample lists approximately 640,000 clones, 60% to 80% occurring once. Among the donors, all were Caucasian adults who lived in Nashville, Tennessee. Remarks on this clone: As yet, its antigen is unknown. The same CDR3 is also encoded by other DNA sequences in this sample.

Study-wide points: Non-shared clonotypes had lower generation probabilities than those shared by all four donors.

What was sequenced was memory CD4+ T cells sorted from blood. The subset denotes: CD45RA-negative fraction. The TCR originated in a woman younger than 45 in good health.

The CDR3: CASSVVEGYGYTF. The CDR3 region has the DNA TGTGCCAGCAGCGTAGTCGAAGGGTATGGCTACACCTTC. The genes are TRBV9 and TRBJ1-2; D gene unclear. The germline V and J ends were trimmed by 0 bases and 5 bases, with 8 bases remaining between them. This CDR3 contains 13 residues. The germline V gene encodes CDR1 SGDLS and CDR2 YYNGEE.